The clone carrying this T cell receptor beta chain was observed a handful of times. Its antigen is undetermined. The V gene's germline CDR1 is DFQATT and CDR2 SNEGSKA (reference sequence). CDR3 length equals 14 residues. V dropped 0 bases and J dropped 0 bases, with 6 bases sitting between them. Documented treatment: roughly ten-day PBMC culture with coronavirus spike peptide pools or control peptides (ViraFEST assay). The data derive from a study of vaccination and CD4 T cells after COVID-19. Sequencing of the DNA from cultured CD4+ T cells was carried out with the Oncomine TCR Beta short-read assay. Using its own MiXCR run on the PCR reads, TCRdb lists one record per CDR3 protein. The table lists 9,500 to 15,000 distinct CDR3 sequences, roughly 50% of them singletons. Study findings and constraints: The rise in median SARS-CoV-2-reactive clonotypes, from around 20 to 38, was not significant.

The sample in question was cultured CD4+ T cells from blood, obtained after SARS-CoV-2 vaccination. This clonotype was sampled from a human donor with COVID-19. The rearrangement joins TRBV20-1 to TRBJ1-3, with unresolved D. The CDR3 DNA is TGCAGTGCTAGAGAGAGCCTCTCTGGAAACACCATATATTTT. Translation gives CSARESLSGNTIYF.